Sequencing of this TCR beta chain was carried out in a study of untreated major depressive disorder. The CDR3 is 14 amino acids. Produced via immunoSEQ multiplex PCR; TCRdb's table is partial and in-frame only. The sample contains some 20,000 clones, approximately 87% of which appear only once. Study-wide results and limits: TRBV25-01 and TRBV02-01 followed the flow pattern without significance.

Concerning this clone itself: No antigen is known for it.

Controls lacked current or lifetime mood disorder and scored 5 or less on depressive symptoms. The TCR sequence derives from a woman aged 25 to 39 in good health. The source material was CD4+ T cells from PBMCs. The gene calls are TRBV21-1 and TRBJ2-7; the table's TRBD1 call for D was not verified on the DNA. TRBV21-1 is given as a pseudogene. The chain's CDR3 is CASSWDRVKYEQYF. The CDR3 DNA reads as TGTGCCAGCAGTTGGGACAGGGTGAAGTACGAGCAGTACTTC.